This T cell receptor beta chain was found in a study of immune heterogeneity within non-small cell lung tumors. For the study at large: The tumors comprised several squamous cell carcinomas, some ten non-squamous carcinomas and 1 not otherwise specified.

For the TCR beta CDR3, multiplex PCR with 32 V and 13 J primers performed the amplification. TCRdb re-called the multiplex PCR reads through MiXCR, storing one row per CDR3 protein. The sample lists 9,000 to 10,000 distinct CDR3 sequences, roughly 30% seen once, with roughly 10% in the top ten. Genomic DNA extracted from bulk tumor tissue served as template. A total of about 0.55 ug was used per sample. Several biopsies were collected from each primary tumor during surgery. They were spaced as far apart as possible within the tumor mass. Newly diagnosed with untreated non-small cell lung cancer, the patients underwent curative surgery. Surgery with curative intent was being performed on the donors, who were newly diagnosed non-small cell lung cancer patients. The germline gives CDR1 DFQATT, CDR2 SNEGSKA (reference sequence). CDR3 length equals 13 residues. Trimming took 1 base from V and 6 from J, leaving 10 bases between them.

As to this clonotype: Antigen: not known.

General study points: Most high-frequency T-cell receptor beta clonotypes were specific to a single patient. Multiple tumor sites within a patient showed recurrence of identical dominant CDR3 beta clonotypes; site-unique high-frequency clones were present as well.

The receptor comes from a man in his sixties with non-small cell lung cancer. This chain uses TRBV20-1 with TRBJ2-1; a possible D gene is TRBD2 (6 bases). Sequenced input: lung tumor tissue. CDR3 bases: TGCAGTGCTAGAGTGATGACTAGCAATGAGCAGTTCTTC. This sequence encodes CSARVMTSNEQFF.